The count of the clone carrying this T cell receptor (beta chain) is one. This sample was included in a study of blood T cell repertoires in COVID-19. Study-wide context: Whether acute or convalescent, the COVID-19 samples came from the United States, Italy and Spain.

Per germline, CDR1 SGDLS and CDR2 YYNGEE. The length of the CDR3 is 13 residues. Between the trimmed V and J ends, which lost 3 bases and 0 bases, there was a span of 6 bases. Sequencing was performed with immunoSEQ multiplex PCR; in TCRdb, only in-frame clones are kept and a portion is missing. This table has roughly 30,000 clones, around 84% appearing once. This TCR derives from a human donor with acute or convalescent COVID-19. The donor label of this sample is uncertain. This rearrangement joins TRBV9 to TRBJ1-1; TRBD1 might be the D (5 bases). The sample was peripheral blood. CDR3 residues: CASSGQLNTEAFF. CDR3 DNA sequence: TGTGCCAGCAGCGGACAGTTGAACACTGAAGCTTTCTTT.